The TCR beta chain under discussion was sequenced for a study of regulatory dendritic cells for organ transplantation. Findings and limits, study-wide: Naive T cells showed high diversity, memory cells less, memory CD8+ least. Resting memory CD8+ T cells held the most alloreactive clonotypes.

FACS sorted CD4+ or CD8+ T cells into CD45RA+ naive and CD45RO+ memory. Concerning this clone itself: Its target is unknown.

The CDR3 loop spans 15 amino acids. Germline lookup yields CDR1 SGHVS and CDR2 FQNEAQ. Trimming pared 2 bases from V and 0 bases from J, leaving 10 bases between. Profiling relied on immunoSEQ multiplex PCR, and the TCRdb table lists in-frame clones only, not all of them. The table has tens of thousands of clones, about 79% seen once; the top ten hold 0.75% to 0.95%. The source material was memory CD4+ T cells from blood. Subset reported: CD45RO+ memory T cells. The rearrangement links TRBV7-8 to TRBJ1-1; D remains ambiguous. The sequence was obtained from a human donor in good health. The CDR3 DNA reads as TGTGCCAGCAGCTTATTGTCCGTAGTGAACACTGAAGCTTTCTTT. It specifies CASSLLSVVNTEAFF.